Following are 10 T cell receptor beta chains from one sample sequenced in a study of T cell responses to AZD1222 COVID-19 vaccine (dated by TCRdb to about 2021). Library construction relied on the immunoSEQ multiplex PCR assay. TCRdb mirrors the immuneACCESS table, restricted to in-frame sequences. Some clones are absent from its copies; in checked studies, under half trace to an unresolved V gene, and the reason for the others is unknown. Here the sample has 130,000 to 150,000 clones; around nine tenths occur a single time. The top ten clonotypes cover about 3% of the sample. What the time point label conveys for this sample: baseline before first vaccination. The treatment or condition label of this sample denotes: meningococcal conjugate vaccine given as trial control. The specimen comprised peripheral blood, sampled on day 0 of MenACWY control vaccination. These receptors all stem from an adult in good health.

The rearrangement uses TRBV15 and TRBJ2-5; D may match TRBD1 or TRBD2 (7 bases each). Per the germline V gene, CDR1 is LNHNV and CDR2 is YYDKDF (reference sequence). The CDR3 spans 16 residues. V lost 4 bases, J lost 5 bases, and 20 bases lay in between. CDR3 sequence reads: CATSTRGGGRRETQYF. The CDR3 nucleotides read TGTGCCACCAGCACCCGGGGAGGGGGCCGTAGGGAGACCCAGTACTTC. The full variable domain, with the rest looked up from reference TRBV15 and TRBJ2-5, is DAMVIQNPRYQVTQFGKPVTLSCSQTLNHNVMYWYQQKSSQAPKLLFHYYDKDFNNEADTPDNFQSRRPNTSFCFLDIRSPGLGDTAMYLCATSTRGGGRRETQYFGPGTRLLVL.

This sequence joins TRBV9 and TRBJ1-1; D remains unclear. The V gene lost 2 bases and the J gene lost 1 base, with 6 bases spanning the gap. The CDR3 is 13 amino acids. Germline V gene data show CDR1 as SGDLS and CDR2 as YYNGEE. The CDR3 reads CASSVSRNTEAFF. CDR3 sequence (DNA): TGTGCCAGCAGCGTTTCCCGGAACACTGAAGCTTTCTTT.

The chain joins TRBV28 to TRBJ1-5, with TRBD1 matching over 9 bases. The germline CDR1 and CDR2 sequences are MDHEN and SYDVKM. The J segment lost 0 bases and the V segment lost 8 bases, leaving 8 bases of the junction unmatched. CDR3 length: 16 amino acids. CDR3 amino acids: CASEDRGYYSNQPQHF. DNA for the CDR3: TGTGCCAGCGAAGACAGGGGGTATTATAGCAATCAGCCCCAGCATTTT.

V gene TRBV7-9 combines with J gene TRBJ1-4; D ambiguous. The CDR3 runs 15 residues. Trimming left V 1 base short and J 0 bases short, with 6 bases between. Germline assignment: CDR1 SEHNR and CDR2 FQNEAQ (reference sequence). CDR3 sequence: CASSLGSSTNEKLFF. Here the CDR3 DNA reads TGTGCCAGCAGCTTAGGTAGCTCAACTAATGAAAAACTGTTTTTT.

The chain joins TRBV19 to TRBJ1-4; no reliable D call. This CDR3 is built from 14 residues. V was trimmed by 7 bases and J by 4 bases, leaving 13 bases between them. The V gene's germline CDR1 is LNHDA and CDR2 SQIVND (reference sequence). CDR3 region: CASKPHSLNEKLFF. In DNA form, the CDR3 reads TGTGCCAGTAAGCCTCACAGTCTTAATGAAAAACTGTTTTTT.

The rearrangement uses TRBV10-3 and TRBJ2-2; D unresolved. Trimming removed 3 bases at V and 6 bases at J, with 5 bases between. Per the germline V gene, CDR1 is ENHRY and CDR2 is SYGVKD. This CDR3 is built from 12 residues. The CDR3 protein is CAISDPPGELFF. CDR3 bases: TGTGCCATCAGTGACCCCCCCGGGGAGCTGTTTTTT.

The chain uses TRBV7-9 and TRBJ2-3; either TRBD1 or TRBD2 may supply D (5 bases each). The V end lost 5 bases, the J end lost 0 bases, and 15 bases lay between the germline ends. The CDR3 covers 16 residues. Germline V gives CDR1 SEHNR, CDR2 FQNEAQ (reference sequence). CDR3 bases: TGTGCCAGCAGCAGGTTGGGACGAGTAAGCACAGATACGCAGTATTTT. It specifies CASSRLGRVSTDTQYF.

Here the CDR3 reads CASTTGTGRETQYF. The CDR3 region has the DNA TGCGCCAGCACCACCGGGACAGGACGAGAGACCCAGTACTTC. The chain links TRBV5-1 to TRBJ2-5; TRBD1 aligns across 8 bases. The CDR3 is made up of 14 amino acids. Trimming cost V 6 bases and J 4 bases; bases outside gene matches: 8. CDR1 is SGHRS and CDR2 is YFSETQ in the germline V gene.

This chain connects TRBV5-4 to TRBJ2-7; no definite D call. Germline V gives CDR1 SGHNT, CDR2 YYREEE (reference sequence). The CDR3 contains 13 residues. The germline V and J ends were trimmed by 2 bases and 4 bases, with 10 bases remaining between them. CDR3 amino acids: CASSLSAAYEQYF. As DNA, the CDR3 is TGTGCCAGCAGCTTATCGGCAGCGTACGAGCAGTACTTC.

V usage is TRBV15 and J usage is TRBJ2-7; D is ambiguous. This CDR3 spans 15 amino acids. The germline V gene has CDR1 LNHNV and CDR2 YYDKDF (reference sequence). The germline V and J ends were trimmed by 0 bases and 2 bases, with 11 bases remaining between them. Here the CDR3 DNA reads TGTGCCACCAGCAGAGAGACTCACAGCACCTACGAGCAGTACTTC. This gives the protein CATSRETHSTYEQYF.